This is a list of T cell receptor beta chains from one sample in a study of blood T cell repertoires in COVID-19. Assay used: immunoSEQ multiplex PCR; TCRdb lists only in-frame clones, some missing. Of fewer than 350,000 clones in the sample, 85% to 90% were seen once. Material for sequencing was PBMCs or T cells enriched from blood (not recorded which). The receptors were gathered from a woman aged 18-29 years with acute COVID-19. CDR3s include the opening cysteine and the closing phenylalanine or tryptophan. The order of the fields is V gene, clone size, D gene, J gene, CDR3 DNA, CDR3 protein. The D gene is left open where the match is weak. Clone size, where shown, is once, few, many, or a class for clones that have expanded.

v_call: TRBV18; clone_size: .; d_call: .; j_call: TRBJ2-3; cdr3_nt: TGTGCCAGCTCACCACGAGCAGATACGCAGTATTTT; cdr3_aa: CASSPRADTQYF
v_call: TRBV7-3; clone_size: .; d_call: TRBD2; j_call: TRBJ2-1; cdr3_nt: TGTGCCAGCAGCCCCCGACTAGCGGGAGGGAGAAATGAGCAGTTCTTC; cdr3_aa: CASSPRLAGGRNEQFF
v_call: TRBV5-5; clone_size: .; d_call: TRBD2; j_call: TRBJ2-1; cdr3_nt: TGTGCCAGCAGCTCCCGAGCGGGAGTCCCAGGTATAGGTAGGGATGAGCAGTTCTTC; cdr3_aa: CASSSRAGVPGIGRDEQFF
v_call: TRBV2; clone_size: once; d_call: .; j_call: TRBJ2-1; cdr3_nt: TGTGCCAGCAACAGGGTCGATGAGCAGTTCTTC; cdr3_aa: CASNRVDEQFF
v_call: TRBV3-1/TRBV3-2; clone_size: few; d_call: TRBD1; j_call: TRBJ2-7; cdr3_nt: TGTGCCAGCAGCCTTGACAGGGCCTACGAGCAGTACTTC; cdr3_aa: CASSLDRAYEQYF
v_call: TRBV7-3; clone_size: .; d_call: .; j_call: TRBJ2-1; cdr3_nt: TGTGCCAGCAGCTTAACCCTAGCGAGGTACAATGAGCAGTTCTTC; cdr3_aa: CASSLTLARYNEQFF
v_call: TRBV5-1; clone_size: .; d_call: TRBD1; j_call: TRBJ1-1; cdr3_nt: TGCGCCAGCAGCTTACCCTACAGGGGTTCGAACACTGAAGCTTTCTTT; cdr3_aa: CASSLPYRGSNTEAFF
v_call: TRBV11-2; clone_size: .; d_call: TRBD2; j_call: TRBJ2-1; cdr3_nt: TGTGCCAGCAGCTTACTCAGACTAGCTGAGCAGTTCTTC; cdr3_aa: CASSLLRLAEQFF
v_call: TRBV29-1; clone_size: once; d_call: TRBD2; j_call: TRBJ2-1; cdr3_nt: TGCAGCGTTGACTCCCGACTAGCGGGAGGGAGGAATGAGCAGTTCTTC; cdr3_aa: CSVDSRLAGGRNEQFF
v_call: TRBV11-2; clone_size: .; d_call: .; j_call: TRBJ2-1; cdr3_nt: TGTGCCAGCAGCTTAGATCTGAGTGGACTAAGGGAGCAGTTCTTC; cdr3_aa: CASSLDLSGLREQFF
v_call: TRBV24-1; clone_size: once; d_call: .; j_call: TRBJ2-1; cdr3_nt: TGTGCCACCAGTTTATCCCCGACAGCGAATGAGCAGTTCTTC; cdr3_aa: CATSLSPTANEQFF
v_call: TRBV3-1/TRBV3-2; clone_size: .; d_call: .; j_call: TRBJ2-7; cdr3_nt: TGTGCCAGCAGCCACACTAGTACCTACGAGCAGTACTTC; cdr3_aa: CASSHTSTYEQYF
v_call: TRBV6-1; clone_size: .; d_call: .; j_call: TRBJ2-3; cdr3_nt: TGTGCCAGCAGTGAAATTCTCGCCGGGATCAGCACAGATACGCAGTATTTT; cdr3_aa: CASSEILAGISTDTQYF
v_call: TRBV21-1; clone_size: .; d_call: .; j_call: TRBJ2-1; cdr3_nt: TGTGCCAGCAGCACCGGACTAGCGGGAGGGCCACCCTACAATGAGCAGTTCTTC; cdr3_aa: CASSTGLAGGPPYNEQFF
v_call: TRBV14; clone_size: .; d_call: .; j_call: TRBJ1-2; cdr3_nt: TGTGCCAGCAGCCTAGACTCGGGAGGCTTTGGCTACACCTTC; cdr3_aa: CASSLDSGGFGYTF
v_call: TRBV5-4; clone_size: .; d_call: TRBD1; j_call: TRBJ1-2; cdr3_nt: TGTGCCAGCAGCTCCAAGGACAGGGAAAGTATCTACACCTTC; cdr3_aa: CASSSKDRESIYTF
v_call: TRBV6-2/TRBV6-3; clone_size: .; d_call: TRBD1; j_call: TRBJ2-4; cdr3_nt: TGTGCCAGCAGTTACCTCCGGGACAGGGGGTTTTCAAACATTCAGTACTTC; cdr3_aa: CASSYLRDRGFSNIQYF
v_call: TRBV28; clone_size: few; d_call: .; j_call: TRBJ2-7; cdr3_nt: TGTGCCAGCAGTTTGAGCGGAGGGGGCAACGAGCAGTACTTC; cdr3_aa: CASSLSGGGNEQYF
v_call: TRBV18; clone_size: .; d_call: .; j_call: TRBJ1-4; cdr3_nt: TGTGCCAGCTCACTCGTGACAGCAACTAATGAAAAACTGTTTTTT; cdr3_aa: CASSLVTATNEKLFF
v_call: TRBV5-1; clone_size: .; d_call: TRBD2; j_call: TRBJ2-7; cdr3_nt: TGCGCCAGCAGCTTGGGGGTTGGGACTAGCGACTACGAGCAGTACTTC; cdr3_aa: CASSLGVGTSDYEQYF
v_call: TRBV6-2/TRBV6-3; clone_size: once; d_call: .; j_call: TRBJ1-5; cdr3_nt: TGTGCCAGCAGTCAAGGGGGATCAGGCAATCAGCCCCAGCATTTT; cdr3_aa: CASSQGGSGNQPQHF
v_call: TRBV9; clone_size: .; d_call: .; j_call: TRBJ2-3; cdr3_nt: TGTGCCAGCAGCCCCCCCGCGGAGAGCTCCACTTACACAGATACGCAGTATTTT; cdr3_aa: CASSPPAESSTYTDTQYF
v_call: TRBV19; clone_size: .; d_call: .; j_call: TRBJ2-3; cdr3_nt: TGTGCCAGTAGATCAACTGGCGTGACTAGCACAGATACGCAGTATTTT; cdr3_aa: CASRSTGVTSTDTQYF
v_call: TRBV27; clone_size: .; d_call: TRBD1; j_call: TRBJ1-2; cdr3_nt: TGTGCCAGCAGTGGGACAGGGATAAACTATGGCTACACCTTC; cdr3_aa: CASSGTGINYGYTF
v_call: TRBV12-3/TRBV12-4; clone_size: .; d_call: .; j_call: TRBJ1-1; cdr3_nt: TGTGCCAGCAGCTCCGTCAGAACTGAAGCTTTCTTT; cdr3_aa: CASSSVRTEAFF
v_call: TRBV18; clone_size: .; d_call: TRBD2; j_call: TRBJ2-1; cdr3_nt: TGTGCCAGCTCACCGGCTAGCGGGAGTTCATTACGCTCCTACAATGAGCAGTTCTTC; cdr3_aa: CASSPASGSSLRSYNEQFF
v_call: TRBV9; clone_size: .; d_call: .; j_call: TRBJ1-1; cdr3_nt: TGTGCCAGCAGCTCCTCTCCGAACACTGAAGCTTTCTTT; cdr3_aa: CASSSSPNTEAFF
v_call: TRBV19; clone_size: .; d_call: .; j_call: TRBJ1-4; cdr3_nt: TGTGCCAGTAGTTATAACGGACAAGCAACTAATGAAAAACTGTTTTTT; cdr3_aa: CASSYNGQATNEKLFF
v_call: TRBV11-2; clone_size: .; d_call: .; j_call: TRBJ1-6; cdr3_nt: TGTGCCAGCAGCCTATCGGACAGCCAGGATTCACCCCTCCACTTT; cdr3_aa: CASSLSDSQDSPLHF
v_call: TRBV3-1/TRBV3-2; clone_size: .; d_call: .; j_call: TRBJ1-4; cdr3_nt: TGTGCCAGCAGCCATTTCGGTACCGGAAAACTGTTTTTT; cdr3_aa: CASSHFGTGKLFF
v_call: TRBV19; clone_size: .; d_call: .; j_call: TRBJ2-7; cdr3_nt: TGTGCCAGTAGATCAGCGGAGGGCTCCTACGAGCAGTACTTC; cdr3_aa: CASRSAEGSYEQYF
v_call: TRBV9; clone_size: .; d_call: .; j_call: TRBJ2-5; cdr3_nt: TGTGCCAGCAGCGTAGGAGGGGAGACCCAGTACTTC; cdr3_aa: CASSVGGETQYF
v_call: TRBV10-2; clone_size: .; d_call: .; j_call: TRBJ2-7; cdr3_nt: TGCGCCAGCAGTCCCACCCCCTCTCTAAAGCAGTACTTC; cdr3_aa: CASSPTPSLKQYF
v_call: TRBV19; clone_size: .; d_call: .; j_call: TRBJ1-2; cdr3_nt: TGTGCCAGTAGTACCAACTTTGAGCTAGACTACTATGGCTACACCTTC; cdr3_aa: CASSTNFELDYYGYTF
v_call: TRBV2; clone_size: few; d_call: .; j_call: TRBJ1-5; cdr3_nt: TGTGCCAGCAGTGAGGGCAGCAATCAGCCCCAGCATTTT; cdr3_aa: CASSEGSNQPQHF
v_call: TRBV7-9; clone_size: .; d_call: .; j_call: TRBJ1-5; cdr3_nt: TGTGCCAGCAGCTCTAGTGGCGGGAGGGTCAATCAGCCCCAGCATTTT; cdr3_aa: CASSSSGGRVNQPQHF
v_call: TRBV25-1; clone_size: .; d_call: TRBD2; j_call: TRBJ2-3; cdr3_nt: TGTGCCAGCAGTTTAGCGGGAGGGCGCCCAGATACGCAGTATTTT; cdr3_aa: CASSLAGGRPDTQYF
v_call: TRBV6-5; clone_size: .; d_call: .; j_call: TRBJ2-7; cdr3_nt: TGTGCCAGCAGTTACTCGAGGGTGAGCGCCTACGAGCAGTACTTC; cdr3_aa: CASSYSRVSAYEQYF
v_call: TRBV6-2/TRBV6-3; clone_size: .; d_call: TRBD1; j_call: TRBJ2-7; cdr3_nt: TGTGCCAGCAGTTACAGGGGGCCATCTTACGAGCAGTACTTC; cdr3_aa: CASSYRGPSYEQYF
v_call: TRBV19; clone_size: .; d_call: .; j_call: TRBJ1-4; cdr3_nt: TGTGCCAGTAGTATTACAGGCAGGGGCAAGCTGTTTTTT; cdr3_aa: CASSITGRGKLFF
v_call: TRBV25-1; clone_size: .; d_call: .; j_call: TRBJ2-5; cdr3_nt: TGTGCCAGCAGTGAATACCAGGGGAGCCAAGAGACCCAGTACTTC; cdr3_aa: CASSEYQGSQETQYF
v_call: TRBV29-1; clone_size: .; d_call: .; j_call: TRBJ2-4; cdr3_nt: TGCAGCGTTGGTTTTGGGAGGACAAACATTCAGTACTTC; cdr3_aa: CSVGFGRTNIQYF
v_call: TRBV19; clone_size: .; d_call: .; j_call: TRBJ1-2; cdr3_nt: TGTGCCAGTAGTACAGGGGAGAAAGCTAACTATGGCTACACCTTC; cdr3_aa: CASSTGEKANYGYTF
v_call: TRBV12-5; clone_size: .; d_call: TRBD2; j_call: TRBJ2-1; cdr3_nt: TGTGCTAGTGGTTTGTTTCTAGCGGGGAGGTACAATGAGCAGTTCTTC; cdr3_aa: CASGLFLAGRYNEQFF
v_call: TRBV27; clone_size: .; d_call: TRBD1; j_call: TRBJ1-6; cdr3_nt: TGTGCCAGCAGTTTGTTTGGGACAGATGATTATAATTCACCCCTCCACTTT; cdr3_aa: CASSLFGTDDYNSPLHF
v_call: TRBV5-1; clone_size: .; d_call: TRBD1; j_call: TRBJ2-1; cdr3_nt: TGCGCCAGCAGCCTAAGACAGGGGGCGAGGTACAATGAGCAGTTCTTC; cdr3_aa: CASSLRQGARYNEQFF
v_call: TRBV10-2; clone_size: .; d_call: TRBD2; j_call: TRBJ2-7; cdr3_nt: TGCGCCAGCAAGCCCAGCGGGACCTACGAGCAGTACTTC; cdr3_aa: CASKPSGTYEQYF
v_call: TRBV11-2; clone_size: .; d_call: TRBD2; j_call: TRBJ2-3; cdr3_nt: TGTGCCAGCAGCTTAGGCGGGAGGCCCACAGATACGCAGTATTTT; cdr3_aa: CASSLGGRPTDTQYF
v_call: TRBV7-2; clone_size: .; d_call: .; j_call: TRBJ1-6; cdr3_nt: TGTGCCAGCAGCACAGACAGAAATTCACCCCTCCACTTT; cdr3_aa: CASSTDRNSPLHF